The entry that follows covers one TCR beta chain sequence. Its antigen has not been determined. Base qualities are not provided; no much larger clone lies one nucleotide away. The library was built by means of PCR. These reads were obtained on an Illumina HiSeq 2500. TCR libraries were prepared with molecular barcoding, using unique molecular identifiers to normalize TCRbeta repertoire quantification. Clones were called with MiXCR by TCRdb after fastp trimmed the public reads at Q25, and only in-frame beta chains were retained. Each entry merges the rows of one CDR3 protein and shows their most common DNA and genes. Within this sample are hundreds of thousands of distinct CDR3 sequences, with approximately 9.8% of them counted one time only. The ten largest clones add up to over 9.5% of the sample. The sample originates from a study of T-cell reconstitution after alpha-beta-depleted transplantation in children (TCRdb year 2016). Background for the entire study: T-cell immune reconstitution after TCRalphabeta/CD19-depleted allogeneic hematopoietic cell transplantation in children was quantitatively tracked in the study by means of TCR repertoire profiling.

Taken from the germline V gene, the CDR1 and CDR2 loops are MGHRA and YSYEKL. The CDR3 runs 15 residues from the cysteine to the phenylalanine. The DNA shown is the 45-base CDR3, in frame from base 1. Trimming costs V 2 bases and J 2 bases, and their ends lie 12 bases apart. The chain was built from TRBV4-1 and TRBJ1-2; TRBD1 might be the D gene, on 5 matching bases. This sample comprised PBMCs from the stem cell graft donor, obtained from the stem cell graft. The clonotype comes from a human donor who donated a stem cell graft to a child with SCID. The sequence in DNA is TGCGCCAGCAGCCAATCGACAGACCTAAACTATGGCTACACCTTC. Its protein reads: CASSQSTDLNYGYTF.